The 10 T cell receptor beta chains reported below all come from one sample, sequenced in a study of T cells in women clearing cervical HPV infection. TCRdb's copy holds only in-frame clones and misses some; the assay was immunoSEQ multiplex PCR. Its clone listing holds 30,000 to 40,000 clones. Sequencing was done on a sample of blood buffy coat. The receptor set was obtained from a woman aged 18-70 years with a cervical HPV16 infection that either progressed to CIN3+ or cleared (not recorded which).

Worth noting for this clone: Read data end 3 residues before the CDR3 end; the end is taken from the germline J gene. The V and J genes are TRBV7-2 and TRBJ1-2, with D maybe TRBD1 (5 bases). The CDR3 totals 15 residues. V lost 4 bases and J 2 bases, leaving 14 bases between the germline ends. In germline, CDR1 is SGHTA, CDR2 FQGNSA. The sequenced CDR3 bases are TGTGCCAGCAGCTCCCCGGGACTGTGGAACTATGGC. It specifies CASSSPGLWNYG. The whole CDR3 sequence is CASSSPGLWNYGYTF.

A remark on this clone: The CDR3 extends 3 residues past the end of the read, so its final part is completed from the germline J gene. This chain links TRBV2 with TRBJ2-2; D is ambiguous. The CDR3 is 13 residues long. The V gene lost 7 bases and the J gene lost 2 bases, with 8 bases spanning the gap. Germline CDR1 is SNHLY and CDR2 is FYNNEI. The CDR3 here is CASNSLNTGELFF. The part of the CDR3 DNA that was read is TGTGCCAGCAACAGTCTAAACACCGGGGAG.

For this clone: The CDR3 extends 3 residues past the end of the read, so its final part is completed from the germline J gene. The rearrangement links TRBV11-2 to TRBJ2-7; 10 bases agree with TRBD2. The CDR3 consists of 15 residues. V dropped 1 base and J dropped 2; count of bases not matched to a gene: 2. In germline, CDR1 is SGHAT, CDR2 FQNNGV. CDR3 sequence: CASSLVSGGAYEQYF. CDR3 bases read: TGTGCCAGCAGCTTAGTGAGCGGGGGGGCCTACGAG.

As regards this clone: The read ends 3 residues before the CDR3 terminus; that terminus is restored from the germline J gene. The chain recombines TRBV18 with TRBJ1-1; possible D gene TRBD1, 6 bases. CDR1 is KGHSH, CDR2 LQKENI, per germline. The CDR3 is 12 residues long. CDR3 sequence: CASIDRSYEAFF. The part of the CDR3 DNA that was read is TGTGCCAGCATCGACAGGTCCTACGAG.

Concerning this clone: The junction departs from germline at one end; a sequencing error may be responsible. The read stops 3 residues short of the end of the CDR3; the missing end is completed from the germline J gene. The chain has TRBV4-2 and TRBJ1-2; D is uncertain. Germline lookup yields CDR1 LGHNA and CDR2 YNFKEQ. CDR3 size: 13 residues. CDR3 loop: CASSQAGFGGYTF. The sequenced CDR3 bases are TGCGCCAGCAGCCAAGCGGGGTTTGGGGGC.

As regards this clone: The read ends 3 residues early relative to the CDR3; the germline J gene fills the gap. The chain has TRBV19 and TRBJ1-2; D unresolved. Germline CDR1 is LNHDA and CDR2 is SQIVND (reference sequence). The V end lost 9 bases, the J end lost 4 bases, and 18 bases lay between the germline ends. The CDR3 contains 14 residues. The CDR3 spells CASLPGHTFYGYTF. The part of the CDR3 DNA that was read is TGTGCCAGCCTACCGGGTCATACCTTCTATGGC.

Worth noting for this clone: The read finishes 3 residues shy of the CDR3 end, and the germline J gene is used to complete it. This rearrangement joins TRBV10-1 to TRBJ1-2; 10 bases fit TRBD1. The CDR3 is 14 residues long. Germline trimming cut 9 bases from V and 6 bases from J; bases unmatched to any gene: 10. The germline gives CDR1 WNHNN, CDR2 SYGVQD (reference sequence). Incomplete CDR3 DNA: TGCGCCAGGACTTCGGGGACAGGGGCGAATGGC. Translation gives CARTSGTGANG. The entire CDR3 is CARTSGTGANGYTF.

The CDR3 bases that were read are TGTGCCAGCAGTCTGACTAGCGGGGGGGCCGTAGTGGGAGAGACC. Amino acids: CASSLTSGGAVVGET. The entire CDR3 reads CASSLTSGGAVVGETQYF. The chain carries TRBV2 and TRBJ2-5, with 14 bases that match TRBD2. Read data end 3 residues before the CDR3 end; the end is taken from the germline J gene. Unmatched junction bases numbered 12, after V lost 5 bases and J lost 4 bases. Germline V gene lookup returns CDR1 SNHLY and CDR2 FYNNEI. This CDR3 is built from 18 residues.

A remark on this clone: The read comes to an end 3 residues before the CDR3 does, leaving the germline J gene to fill in the end. The chain couples TRBV14 to TRBJ1-2; D unresolved. The V and J ends lost 1 base and 4 bases respectively, with 10 bases between them. The V gene's germline CDR1 is SGHDN and CDR2 FVKESK. The CDR3 consists of 14 residues. The CDR3 sequence: CASSQASTLYGYTF. CDR3 DNA, as far as it was read: TGTGCCAGCAGCCAAGCGAGTACTCTCTATGGC.

Concerning this clone itself: The read is 3 residues too short to cover the CDR3 end, so that end is filled in from the germline J gene. The chain carries TRBV19 and TRBJ1-2, with D possibly matching TRBD1 (5 bases). Germline V gives CDR1 LNHDA, CDR2 SQIVND (reference sequence). There are 13 residues in the CDR3. The part of the CDR3 DNA that was read is TGTGCCAGTAGGAAGACAGATTCCTACGAC. Protein product: CASRKTDSYD. The full CDR3 reads CASRKTDSYDYTF.